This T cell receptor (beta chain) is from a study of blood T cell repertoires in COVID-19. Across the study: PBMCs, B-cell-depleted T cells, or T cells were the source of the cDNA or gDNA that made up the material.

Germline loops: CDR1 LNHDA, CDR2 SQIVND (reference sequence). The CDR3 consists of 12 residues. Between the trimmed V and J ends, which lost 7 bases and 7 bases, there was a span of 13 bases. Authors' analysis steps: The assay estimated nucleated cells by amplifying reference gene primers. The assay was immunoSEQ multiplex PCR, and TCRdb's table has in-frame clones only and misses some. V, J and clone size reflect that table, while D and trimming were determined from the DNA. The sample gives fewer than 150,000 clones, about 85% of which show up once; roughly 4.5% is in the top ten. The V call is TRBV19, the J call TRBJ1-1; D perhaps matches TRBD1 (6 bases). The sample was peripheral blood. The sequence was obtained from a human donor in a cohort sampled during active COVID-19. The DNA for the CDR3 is TGTGCCAGTACTTCGTGGGGGCGTGAAGCTTTCTTT. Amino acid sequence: CASTSWGREAFF. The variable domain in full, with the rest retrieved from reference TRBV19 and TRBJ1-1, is DGGITQSPKYLFRKEGQNVTLSCEQNLNHDAMYWYRQDPGQGLRLIYYSQIVNDFQKGDIAEGYSVSREKKESFPLTVTSAQKNPTAFYLCASTSWGREAFFGQGTRLTVV.